A selection of T cell receptor beta chains follows, all from one sample in a study of blood T cell repertoires in COVID-19. TCRdb's copy holds only in-frame clones and misses some; the assay was immunoSEQ multiplex PCR. The profile shows under 400,000 clones, roughly nine tenths of them singletons. Specimen: peripheral blood. The receptors were gathered from a woman in her 30s with COVID-19, enrolled during active disease. CDR3s include the opening cysteine and the closing phenylalanine or tryptophan. D genes are given only for firm matches. The listing skips clone size in some rows; elsewhere it reads once, few, many or a size class.

D	V	size	J	DNA	CDR3
TRBD1	TRBV7-9	-	TRBJ2-7	TGTGCCAGCAGCACTTCGACAGGGGGCTACGAGCAGTACTTC	CASSTSTGGYEQYF
TRBD1	TRBV29-1	once	TRBJ2-2	TGCAGCGCTGGACAGGGAACCGGGGAGCTGTTTTTT	CSAGQGTGELFF
TRBD2	TRBV5-8	-	TRBJ2-1	TGTGCCAGCAGCTGGCTGGCGGGAGGAAATGAGCAGTTCTTC	CASSWLAGGNEQFF
TRBD1	TRBV5-4	-	TRBJ1-6	TGTGCCAGCAGCACCGCCGTGACAGGGACGACTTCACCCCTCCACTTT	CASSTAVTGTTSPLHF
TRBD1	TRBV9	-	TRBJ1-1	TGTGCCAGCAGCGTAGAGGGCAGGGGGGTCACTGAAGCTTTCTTT	CASSVEGRGVTEAFF
-	TRBV29-1	-	TRBJ1-4	TGCAGCGTGAAACATAATGAAAAACTGTTTTTT	CSVKHNEKLFF
TRBD2	TRBV27	few	TRBJ2-1	TGTGCCAGCAGTACCAGACTAGCGGGGCAGTCCTACAATGAGCAGTTCTTC	CASSTRLAGQSYNEQFF
-	TRBV7-9	-	TRBJ2-5	TGTGCCAGCAGCTTAGCGAGAGATCGGAGCGCCGGCGGGGAGACCCAGTACTTC	CASSLARDRSAGGETQYF
-	TRBV20-1	-	TRBJ2-3	TGCAGTGCTAGTAATCCGGGAGAAAAATCAGATACGCAGTATTTT	CSASNPGEKSDTQYF
TRBD2	TRBV19	-	TRBJ2-1	TGTGCCAGTAGTTATGGCGGGAGGGCCTACAATGAGCAGTTCTTC	CASSYGGRAYNEQFF
-	TRBV5-4	-	TRBJ1-4	TGTGCCAGCAGCTTGGCAGGGGTGGCGACTAATGAAAAACTGTTTTTT	CASSLAGVATNEKLFF
TRBD1	TRBV2	-	TRBJ1-2	TGTGCCAGCACTACCAGATCAGGGGGCTATGGCTACACCTTC	CASTTRSGGYGYTF
-	TRBV7-9	once	TRBJ2-5	TGTGCCAGCAGCCCCCCGAGGAGCGAGGGAAAAGAGACCCAGTACTTC	CASSPPRSEGKETQYF
-	TRBV3-1/TRBV3-2	-	TRBJ2-4	TGTGCCAGCAGCCAAGAGGGGCTTCAGTACTTC	CASSQEGLQYF
-	TRBV5-5	-	TRBJ1-1	TGTGCCAGCAGCTTGGGGGCGGGACCCGAAGCTTTCTTT	CASSLGAGPEAFF
TRBD2	TRBV4-1	-	TRBJ2-1	TGCGCCAGCAGCCTGACTCTAGCGGGAGGCCCCTATAATGAGCAGTTCTTC	CASSLTLAGGPYNEQFF
-	TRBV27	many	TRBJ2-7	TGTGCCAGCGGACTACCGTACAAGCAGTACTTC	CASGLPYKQYF
TRBD1	TRBV2	-	TRBJ1-1	TGTGCCAGCAGTCAACAGGGGGTCGCAACTGAAGCTTTCTTT	CASSQQGVATEAFF
TRBD2	TRBV28	-	TRBJ2-5	TGTGCCAGCAGCCGTACTAGCGGGAGGTCAGAGACCCAGTACTTC	CASSRTSGRSETQYF
TRBD2	TRBV9	-	TRBJ2-3	TGTGCCAGCAGCGTAGGGCGGGGGTCCACAGATACGCAGTATTTT	CASSVGRGSTDTQYF
TRBD2	TRBV20-1	-	TRBJ2-3	TGCAGTGCTAGTCCGGGACTAGCGGGAGCGTTTACAGATACGCAGTATTTT	CSASPGLAGAFTDTQYF
TRBD1	TRBV5-1	once	TRBJ2-7	TGCGCCAGCAGCTTGGCAGGGGGCGCAGAGGGCGAGCAGTACTTC	CASSLAGGAEGEQYF
-	TRBV13	-	TRBJ1-1	TGTGCCAGCAGCCCGGGACTGATGAACCAGGAAGCTTTCTTT	CASSPGLMNQEAFF
-	TRBV19	once	TRBJ2-2	TGTGCCAGTACACAGGGAAGTAACACCGGGGAGCTGTTTTTT	CASTQGSNTGELFF
TRBD1	TRBV27	once	TRBJ1-1	TGTGCCAGCAGGCAGGGGGCGACTGAAGCTTTCTTT	CASRQGATEAFF
TRBD2	TRBV27	once	TRBJ2-3	TGTGCCAGCAGTTTAGCGAGGGAGGGTCTTGCAGATACGCAGTATTTT	CASSLAREGLADTQYF
-	TRBV5-8	-	TRBJ1-2	TGTGCCAGCAGCTTGGACAGTTTTTATGGCTACACCTTC	CASSLDSFYGYTF
-	TRBV12-3/TRBV12-4	-	TRBJ1-2	TGTGCCAGTACGATCAGGGGTGGCTATGGCTACACCTTC	CASTIRGGYGYTF
-	TRBV6-4	-	TRBJ1-1	TGTGCCAGCAGTGACGAGGTAGGCACTGAAGCTTTCTTT	CASSDEVGTEAFF
TRBD1	TRBV6-5	-	TRBJ2-1	TGTGCCAGCAGTTACGGGGGACAGGTGGTCGAAAATGAGCAGTTCTTC	CASSYGGQVVENEQFF
-	TRBV5-1	-	TRBJ1-1	TGCGCCAGCAGCGTGGACAGCTTGAACACTGAAGCTTTCTTT	CASSVDSLNTEAFF
-	TRBV19	-	TRBJ2-7	TGTGCCAGTAGGGGCACCTCCTACGAGCAGTACTTC	CASRGTSYEQYF
TRBD1	TRBV27	-	TRBJ1-6	TGTGCCAGCAGTTTTAGCGGGACAGGGCGTACGACACCCCTCCACTTT	CASSFSGTGRTTPLHF
-	TRBV11-2	-	TRBJ1-1	TGTGCCAGCAGCCCAGGGGTCCAAGGCACTGAAGCTTTCTTT	CASSPGVQGTEAFF
TRBD2	TRBV10-1	-	TRBJ2-1	TGCGCCAGCAGTGAGTCGACCTGGGCTAGCGGAAGATCAGCCTACAATGAGCAGTTCTTC	CASSESTWASGRSAYNEQFF
TRBD1	TRBV18	-	TRBJ1-1	TGTGCCAGCTCACCTTCTGGAGGGGGCGGGATGAACACTGAAGCTTTCTTT	CASSPSGGGGMNTEAFF
-	TRBV6-2/TRBV6-3	-	TRBJ2-3	TGTGCCAGCAGTCCACTAGCTAACACAGATACGCAGTATTTT	CASSPLANTDTQYF
TRBD1	TRBV5-6	-	TRBJ1-2	TGTGCCAGCAGCCCGGGACAGGGAAAAGGCGGCTACACCTTC	CASSPGQGKGGYTF
TRBD1	TRBV18	-	TRBJ1-2	TGTGCCAGCTCACCACCGGGACAGGGAGGACATGGCTACACCTTC	CASSPPGQGGHGYTF
-	TRBV3-1/TRBV3-2	-	TRBJ1-4	TGTGCCAGCAGCCTTTATGGGGGCGCGACTAATGAAAAACTGTTTTTT	CASSLYGGATNEKLFF
TRBD2	TRBV10-3	-	TRBJ2-2	TGTGCCATCAGCCAGACCCCACCAGCGGGGATCACCGGGGAGCTGTTTTTT	CAISQTPPAGITGELFF
-	TRBV7-3	few	TRBJ2-3	TGTGCCAGCAGCTTAAGTGGGTTCGGGTCGGCAGATACGCAGTATTTT	CASSLSGFGSADTQYF
-	TRBV29-1	-	TRBJ2-7	TGCAGCGTTGTTAACTATGACCCAATTTACGAGCAGTACTTC	CSVVNYDPIYEQYF
-	TRBV7-6	-	TRBJ1-2	TGTGCCAGCAGCTTGGGCAGGACTGTCTCGGGAGGCTACACCTTC	CASSLGRTVSGGYTF
TRBD1	TRBV19	-	TRBJ1-2	TGTGCCACCTCATACAGGGGAGATGGCTACACCTTC	CATSYRGDGYTF
TRBD2	TRBV27	-	TRBJ2-5	TGTGCCAGCAGTTTAGAGCCTAGCGGTAAAGAGACCCAGTACTTC	CASSLEPSGKETQYF
TRBD2	TRBV19	-	TRBJ2-4	TGTGCCAGTAGTTGGAGGCGGGAGACCAAAAACATTCAGTACTTC	CASSWRRETKNIQYF
-	TRBV25-1	-	TRBJ1-2	TGTGCCAGCAGTGGACGGACAGTAGGGTATGGCTACACCTTC	CASSGRTVGYGYTF
TRBD1	TRBV18	once	TRBJ2-7	TGTGCCAGCTCTCCGGACAGGAAGGCCGAGCAGTACTTC	CASSPDRKAEQYF
-	TRBV12-3/TRBV12-4	-	TRBJ2-7	TGTGCCAGCAGTTTAGGGCTCGCCCAGTACTTC	CASSLGLAQYF
-	TRBV4-1	-	TRBJ1-2	TGCGCCAGCAGCCAAGAAACCAGTCCTAACTATGGCTACACCTTC	CASSQETSPNYGYTF
-	TRBV7-9	-	TRBJ2-2	TGTGCCAGCACCCGCCGAGCGAGCGCGAACACCGGGGAGCTGTTTTTT	CASTRRASANTGELFF